The rows below give T cell receptor beta chains drawn from one sample of a study of blood T cells in healthy people across ages. TCRdb independently ran MiXCR on the 5' RACE reads; one entry per CDR3 protein. The sample holds approximately 960,000 distinct CDR3 sequences, under 35% seen once. This sample also appeared in a second study, on T cells of mothers and their children.

The specimen sequenced was blood. The receptors were sampled from a woman aged 40 to 55 in good health. Both conserved end residues are part of each CDR3. The order of the fields is clone size, V gene, D gene, J gene, CDR3 protein, CDR3 DNA. The D gene is left open where the match is weak. Clone size is not always given. Where it is, it says once, few, many or a class for expanded clones.

few,TRBV5-1,NA,TRBJ1-2,CANRSVRGPNYGYTF,TGCGCCAACAGATCCGTACGAGGCCCGAACTATGGCTACACCTTC
few,TRBV28,NA,TRBJ1-2,CASSFSVSHGYTF,TGTGCCAGCAGTTTTTCCGTCTCGCATGGCTACACCTTC
NA,TRBV27,TRBD1,TRBJ1-1,CASSSQYPGGTEAFF,TGTGCCAGCAGTTCCCAATACCCAGGGGGAACTGAAGCTTTCTTT
many,TRBV7-2,NA,TRBJ2-5,CASSLKSTLRETQYF,TGTGCCAGCAGCTTAAAATCGACCCTTCGAGAGACCCAGTACTTC
many,TRBV28,NA,TRBJ1-2,CASNAKRGLANYGYTF,TGTGCCAGCAACGCTAAGAGGGGGTTAGCTAACTATGGCTACACCTTC
few,TRBV4-1,TRBD1,TRBJ1-1,CASSQTGGDEAFF,TGCGCCAGCAGCCAGACAGGGGGGGATGAAGCTTTCTTT
many,TRBV6-2/TRBV6-3,NA,TRBJ2-1,CASSSHGGYNEQFF,TGTGCCAGCAGCTCCCACGGCGGGTACAATGAGCAGTTCTTC
NA,TRBV20-1,NA,TRBJ2-5,CSASKTVQETQYF,TGCAGTGCTAGTAAGACAGTACAAGAGACCCAGTACTTC
NA,TRBV2,TRBD2,TRBJ2-3,CASSGTSGTDTQYF,TGTGCCAGCAGTGGGACTAGCGGCACAGATACGCAGTATTTT
many,TRBV4-3,TRBD1,TRBJ1-4,CASSPGTGGSTNEKLFF,TGCGCCAGCAGCCCCGGGACAGGGGGCTCAACTAATGAAAAACTGTTTTTT
few,TRBV5-1,NA,TRBJ2-7,CASSLARAGLPSEQYF,TGCGCCAGCAGCTTGGCTAGGGCGGGGCTACCCTCCGAGCAGTACTTC
few,TRBV4-2,NA,TRBJ1-1,CASSRGAGGTEAFF,TGTGCCAGCAGCCGAGGAGCCGGCGGCACTGAAGCTTTCTTT
NA,TRBV10-1,NA,TRBJ1-1,CASSEWRGGTEAFF,TGCGCCAGCAGTGAGTGGAGGGGAGGCACTGAAGCTTTCTTT
NA,TRBV12-3/TRBV12-4,NA,TRBJ1-5,CASSLNGNSNQPQHF,TGTGCCAGCAGTTTAAACGGGAATAGCAATCAGCCCCAGCATTTT
NA,TRBV28,NA,TRBJ1-6,CASGLERDLSYNSPLHF,TGTGCCAGCGGGCTCGAACGGGACTTAAGCTATAATTCACCCCTCCACTTT
once,TRBV12-3/TRBV12-4,NA,TRBJ2-3,CASSPRVGEDTQYF,TGTGCCAGCAGTCCGCGGGTGGGCGAAGATACGCAGTATTTT
few,TRBV14,TRBD1,TRBJ1-2,CASSQLRGGYGYTF,TGTGCCAGCAGCCAACTCAGGGGGGGGTATGGCTACACCTTC
NA,TRBV7-2,TRBD2,TRBJ2-5,CASSLAPLAGGRETQYF,TGTGCCAGCAGCTTAGCGCCCTTAGCGGGGGGGCGGGAGACCCAGTACTTC
few,TRBV5-6,TRBD2,TRBJ2-7,CASSLAGGRINEQYF,TGTGCCAGCAGCTTGGCGGGGGGGCGCATCAACGAGCAGTACTTC
NA,TRBV24-1,TRBD2,TRBJ2-5,CATSDYGLAGGHQETQYF,TGTGCCACCAGTGACTATGGACTAGCGGGGGGCCACCAAGAGACCCAGTACTTC
NA,TRBV18,TRBD1,TRBJ2-7,CASSPGTGRGSYEQYF,TGTGCCAGCTCACCAGGGACGGGCAGGGGGTCGTACGAGCAGTACTTC
NA,TRBV6-6,NA,TRBJ1-5,CASTILPGSSNQPQHF,TGTGCCAGCACTATTCTTCCGGGTTCTAGCAATCAGCCCCAGCATTTT
NA,TRBV7-2,TRBD2,TRBJ2-1,CASSLARTSGGALDEQFF,TGTGCCAGCAGCTTAGCTCGGACTAGCGGGGGGGCATTGGATGAGCAGTTCTTC
NA,TRBV20-1,NA,TRBJ2-3,CSARDGQGQPDTQYF,TGCAGTGCTAGAGATGGTCAGGGGCAACCGGATACGCAGTATTTT
few,TRBV9,TRBD2,TRBJ2-7,CASSSQRDSHYEQYF,TGTGCCAGCAGCTCTCAGCGGGATAGCCACTACGAGCAGTACTTC
NA,TRBV27,NA,TRBJ1-1,CASSDRGTSTEAFF,TGTGCCAGCAGTGATCGGGGGACTTCCACTGAAGCTTTCTTT
NA,TRBV7-2,NA,TRBJ2-5,CASSPDGEAKETQYF,TGTGCCAGCAGCCCCGATGGGGAGGCTAAAGAGACCCAGTACTTC